One and the same sample provided the 20 T cell receptor beta chains below, sequenced in a study of T cell responses to AZD1222 COVID-19 vaccine. Clones were sequenced by immunoSEQ multiplex PCR, and TCRdb holds only the in-frame ones, with some missing. The repertoire includes some 150,000 clones, more than 70% of them detected once, and roughly 1.5% sits in the top ten. Here the sequenced sample was peripheral blood, taken 28 days after the second AZD1222 dose. Receptors originate from an adult who received the AZD1222 COVID-19 vaccine.

The chain links TRBV5-1 to TRBJ1-2, with a weak D call TRBD1 (6 bases). Trimming removed 4 bases from V and 3 bases from J, with 19 bases in between. This CDR3 is built from 16 residues. The V gene's germline CDR1 is SGHRS and CDR2 YFSETQ. The DNA for the CDR3 is TGCGCCAGCAGCGGTCGAACAGGGACTGGTGACTATGGCTACACCTTC. It yields the protein CASSGRTGTGDYGYTF.

V and J are TRBV6-6 and TRBJ2-3; a possible D gene is TRBD1 (6 bases). From germline, CDR1 is MNHNY and CDR2 SVGAGI (reference sequence). CDR3 length: 15 residues. With 4 bases removed from V and 0 bases from J, the gap between germline ends came to 11 bases. CDR3 loop: CASSFGRGSTDTQYF. The CDR3 DNA sequence: TGTGCCAGCAGTTTCGGCAGGGGTAGCACAGATACGCAGTATTTT.

The rearrangement uses TRBV6-5 and TRBJ2-2, with a tentative D call TRBD2 (6 bases). Trimming cost V 2 bases and J 4 bases, with 14 bases left between them. CDR3 length equals 16 residues. Germline V CDR1 and CDR2: MNHEY, SVGAGI. This CDR3 reads CASSYRLDISTGELFF. In DNA form, the CDR3 reads TGTGCCAGCAGTTACAGACTAGACATTAGCACCGGGGAGCTGTTTTTT.

J is TRBJ2-7 and V is TRBV28; 8 bases align to TRBD1. The J segment lost 5 bases and the V segment lost 4 bases, leaving 1 base of the junction unmatched. The CDR3 consists of 12 residues. CDR1 and CDR2 from the germline V gene are MDHEN and SYDVKM. CDR3 sequence reads: CASSYRGDEQYF. CDR3 coding DNA: TGTGCCAGCAGTTACAGGGGGGACGAGCAGTACTTC.

Only one count was recorded for this clone. The genes are TRBV10-3 and TRBJ1-2; D gene ambiguous. The CDR3 has 13 amino acids. The V end was cut by 3 bases, the J end by 2 bases, with 7 bases between. CDR1 is ENHRY, CDR2 SYGVKD, per germline. The CDR3 sequence: CAISDGQNYGYTF. For the CDR3, the DNA is TGTGCCATCAGTGACGGGCAGAACTATGGCTACACCTTC.

V and J are TRBV5-1 and TRBJ2-2, with 8 bases identical to TRBD1. CDR3 length: 15 residues. V shed 4 bases, J shed 10 bases, and the junction held 12 bases outside the gene matches. From germline, CDR1 is SGHRS and CDR2 YFSETQ. The CDR3 bases are TGCGCCAGCAGCCTATATAACAGGGGGAGCGAGGAGCTGTTTTTT. Its protein product is CASSLYNRGSEELFF.

The chain links TRBV5-1 to TRBJ1-2, with D uncertain. The V end lost 0 bases, the J end lost 0 bases, and 6 bases lay between the germline ends. The CDR3 runs to 14 residues. Germline values: CDR1 SGHRS, CDR2 YFSETQ. The CDR3 protein is CASSLGPSNYGYTF. The CDR3 nucleotides are TGCGCCAGCAGCTTGGGTCCGTCTAACTATGGCTACACCTTC.

The chain links TRBV19 to TRBJ1-1, with a tentative D call TRBD1 (5 bases). Trimming cost V 2 bases and J 4 bases, with 11 bases left between them. Germline-derived CDR1 and CDR2 are LNHDA and SQIVND (reference sequence). The CDR3 has 14 amino acids. The CDR3 protein is CASSIQGSPTEAFF. The CDR3 DNA follows: TGTGCCAGTAGTATACAGGGTTCACCCACTGAAGCTTTCTTT.

This sequence joins TRBV19 and TRBJ1-1, with D unclear. The CDR3 extends over 12 amino acids. Trimming left V 5 bases short and J 0 bases short, with 4 bases between. Germline V gene sequence: CDR1 LNHDA, CDR2 SQIVND (reference sequence). CDR3 bases: TGTGCCAGTAGTGAGTTGAACACTGAAGCTTTCTTT. Translating gives CASSELNTEAFF. The full variable domain, with the rest looked up from reference TRBV19 and TRBJ1-1, is DGGITQSPKYLFRKEGQNVTLSCEQNLNHDAMYWYRQDPGQGLRLIYYSQIVNDFQKGDIAEGYSVSREKKESFPLTVTSAQKNPTAFYLCASSELNTEAFFGQGTRLTVV.

This clone was detected only once. This chain links TRBV19 with TRBJ2-5, with D hard to call. V was pared by 3 bases and J by 2 bases, with 7 bases between. The CDR3 extends over 13 amino acids. Germline V gives CDR1 LNHDA, CDR2 SQIVND (reference sequence). The CDR3 DNA is TGTGCCAGTAGTATGAGCAGACAAGAGACCCAGTACTTC. Encoded protein: CASSMSRQETQYF.

CDR3 loop: CASRVRHTDTQYF. The DNA of the CDR3 is TGTGCCAGCAGGGTCAGACACACAGATACGCAGTATTTT. V and J are TRBV11-3 and TRBJ2-3; no firm D call. This CDR3 comprises 13 residues. CDR1 is SGHNT, CDR2 YENEEA, per germline. V was trimmed by 6 bases and J by 2 bases, leaving 9 bases between them.

In this sample, this clone turned up once. The rearrangement uses TRBV5-6 and TRBJ1-1; D remains unclear. In germline, CDR1 is SGHDT, CDR2 YYEEEE. V lost 4 bases and J lost 10, with 14 bases in between. The CDR3 is made up of 12 amino acids. CDR3 region: CASSRRPGRAFF. Here the CDR3 DNA reads TGTGCCAGCAGCCGCCGGCCAGGCCGAGCTTTCTTT. Full variable domain (outside the CDR3, taken from reference TRBV5-6 and TRBJ1-1): DAGVTQSPTHLIKTRGQQVTLRCSPKSGHDTVSWYQQALGQGPQFIFQYYEEEERQRGNFPDRFSGHQFPNYSSELNVNALLLGDSALYLCASSRRPGRAFFGQGTRLTVV.

This chain uses TRBV6-4 with TRBJ2-3; tentative D call: TRBD2 (5 bases). The CDR3 is 15 residues long. Per the germline V gene, CDR1 is MRHNA and CDR2 is SNTAGT. Trimming took 0 bases from V and 4 from J, leaving 11 bases between them. The DNA for the CDR3 is TGTGCCAGCAGTGACTCGAGCGGAGGAGCAGATACGCAGTATTTT. It translates to CASSDSSGGADTQYF.

The CDR3 DNA reads TGTGCCAGCAGCGGAATGACTAGCGGGAGTCGGACCGGGGAGCTGTTTTTT. Amino acids: CASSGMTSGSRTGELFF. The V and J genes are TRBV5-4 and TRBJ2-2; 12 bases agree with TRBD2. Trimming at V came to 4 bases and at J to 5 bases, leaving 9 bases not matched to a gene. There are 17 residues in the CDR3. Germline V lookup: CDR1 SGHNT, CDR2 YYREEE (reference sequence).

This chain links TRBV5-8 with TRBJ1-5, with 7 bases fitting TRBD1. Germline CDR1 is SGHTS and CDR2 is YDEGEE. With 4 bases clipped from V and 7 bases from J, the junction kept 11 bases outside the gene matches. The CDR3 consists of 15 residues. The chain's CDR3 is CASSVNRGGRQPQHF. In DNA, the CDR3 is TGTGCCAGCAGCGTAAACAGGGGAGGAAGACAGCCCCAGCATTTT.

The chain is built from TRBV30 and TRBJ1-1, with D unresolved. Germline loops: CDR1 GTSNPN, CDR2 SVGIG (reference sequence). The CDR3 is 12 residues long. V was trimmed by 8 bases and J by 4 bases, leaving 14 bases between them. The CDR3 bases are TGTGCCGCGGCCGTCCGGCCCACTGAAGCTTTCTTT. Residues: CAAAVRPTEAFF. Full variable domain (remainder filled in from reference TRBV30 and TRBJ1-1): SQTIHQWPATLVQPVGSPLSLECTVEGTSNPNLYWYRQAAGRGLQLLFYSVGIGQISSEVPQNLSASRPQDRQFILSSKKLLLSDSGFYLCAAAVRPTEAFFGQGTRLTVV.

This chain links TRBV4-1 with TRBJ1-1; D is ambiguous. This CDR3 region has 13 residues. V shed 2 bases and J shed 10 bases, with 14 bases lying between them. The V gene's germline CDR1 is MGHRA and CDR2 YSYEKL. In DNA form, the CDR3 reads TGCGCCAGCAGCCAACCTGGACCCGGTGGAGCTTTCTTT. Protein: CASSQPGPGGAFF.

The chain uses TRBV28 and TRBJ2-7; 7 bases are a match to TRBD1. CDR3 length equals 14 residues. Trimming removed 7 bases from V and 4 bases from J; junction bases left unmatched: 10. CDR1 is MDHEN, CDR2 SYDVKM, per germline. This CDR3 is CASTPGQYRYEQYF. The CDR3 DNA is TGTGCCAGCACCCCGGGACAGTATAGGTACGAGCAGTACTTC.

The V and J genes are TRBV6-6 and TRBJ2-1; weak D call: TRBD2 (5 bases). Germline V gene data show CDR1 as MNHNY and CDR2 as SVGAGI (reference sequence). Trimming left V 0 bases short and J 9 bases short, with 9 bases between. The CDR3 is made up of 13 amino acids. CDR3 sequence (DNA): TGTGCCAGCAGTTACTCTGTGGGGAGTGAGCAGTTCTTC. Its translation: CASSYSVGSEQFF.

This chain joins TRBV4-3 and TRBJ2-1; TRBD2 matches 9 bases. V lost 0 bases, J lost 2 bases, and 20 bases stayed unmatched. Per the germline V gene, CDR1 is LGHNA and CDR2 is YSLEER. The CDR3 sequence is 22 residues long. The CDR3 nucleotides are TGCGCCAGCAGCCAAGATTGGCTTGGACTAGCGCACCTTCGGAGCACCTACAATGAGCAGTTCTTC. Residues: CASSQDWLGLAHLRSTYNEQFF.